This section outlines one T cell receptor (beta chain) sequence together with its context. Its antigen remains unidentified. These data belong to a study of T cell responses to AZD1222 COVID-19 vaccine. Findings and limits, study-wide: Spike-specific TCR breadth and depth rose after two AZD1222 doses. Baseline seropositivity characterized only a handful of AZD1222 recipients. Unmutated variant regions are reportedly targeted by nearly half of spike-specific TCRs.

This CDR3 is 15 amino acids long. V gave up 6 bases and J gave up 3 bases, with 15 bases separating them. Germline assignment: CDR1 LGHDT and CDR2 YNNKEL (reference sequence). TCRdb keeps only in-frame clones here, not all; method: immunoSEQ multiplex PCR. This table holds fewer than 150,000 clones, 88% found once. J is TRBJ2-1 and V is TRBV3-1 (or the pseudogene TRBV3-2); no definite D call. This TCR was recovered from an adult who received the AZD1222 COVID-19 vaccine. The input for sequencing was peripheral blood, taken 28 days after the second AZD1222 dose. This chain's CDR3 is CASRRSTDGYNEQFF. CDR3 nucleotides: TGTGCCAGCAGGCGAAGTACGGACGGCTACAATGAGCAGTTCTTC.